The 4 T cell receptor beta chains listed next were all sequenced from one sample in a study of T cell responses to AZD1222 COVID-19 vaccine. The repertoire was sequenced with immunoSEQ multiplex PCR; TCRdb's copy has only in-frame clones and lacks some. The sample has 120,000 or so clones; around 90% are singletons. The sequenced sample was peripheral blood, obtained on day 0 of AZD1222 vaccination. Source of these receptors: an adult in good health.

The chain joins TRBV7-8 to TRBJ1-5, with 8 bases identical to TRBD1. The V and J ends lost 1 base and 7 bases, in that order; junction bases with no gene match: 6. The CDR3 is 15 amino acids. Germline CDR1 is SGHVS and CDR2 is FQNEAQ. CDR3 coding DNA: TGTGCCAGCAGCTTAGAGGGGGCAGGGGGCCAGCCCCAGCATTTT. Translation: CASSLEGAGGQPQHF. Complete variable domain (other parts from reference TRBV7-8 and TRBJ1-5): GAGVSQSPRYKVAKRGQDVALRCDPISGHVSLFWYQQALGQGPEFLTYFQNEAQLDKSGLPSDRFFAERPEGSVSTLKIQRTQQEDSAVYLCASSLEGAGGQPQHFGDGTRLSIL.

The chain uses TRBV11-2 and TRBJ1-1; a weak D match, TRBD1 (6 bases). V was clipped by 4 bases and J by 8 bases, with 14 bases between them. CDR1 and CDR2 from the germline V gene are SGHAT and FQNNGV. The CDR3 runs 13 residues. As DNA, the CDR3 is TGTGCCAGCAGCTCCCTGGGAGGGGGAGAAGCTTTCTTT. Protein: CASSSLGGGEAFF. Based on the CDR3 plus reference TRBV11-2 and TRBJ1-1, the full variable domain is EAGVAQSPRYKIIEKRQSVAFWCNPISGHATLYWYQQILGQGPKLLIQFQNNGVVDDSQLPKDRFSAERLKGVDSTLKIQPAKLEDSAVYLCASSSLGGGEAFFGQGTRLTVV.

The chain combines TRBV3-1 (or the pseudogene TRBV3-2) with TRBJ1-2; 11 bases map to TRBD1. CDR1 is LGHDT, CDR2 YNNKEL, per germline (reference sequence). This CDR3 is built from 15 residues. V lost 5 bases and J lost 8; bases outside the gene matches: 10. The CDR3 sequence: CASSTRTGGVWGYTF. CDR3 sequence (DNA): TGTGCCAGCAGCACCCGGACAGGGGGCGTGTGGGGCTACACCTTC.

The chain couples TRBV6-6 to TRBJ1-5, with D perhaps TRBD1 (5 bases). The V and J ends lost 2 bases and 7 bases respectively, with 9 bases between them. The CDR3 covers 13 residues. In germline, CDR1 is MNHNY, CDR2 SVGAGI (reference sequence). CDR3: CASSYVGEQPQHF. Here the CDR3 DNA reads TGTGCCAGCAGTTACGTAGGGGAACAGCCCCAGCATTTT.